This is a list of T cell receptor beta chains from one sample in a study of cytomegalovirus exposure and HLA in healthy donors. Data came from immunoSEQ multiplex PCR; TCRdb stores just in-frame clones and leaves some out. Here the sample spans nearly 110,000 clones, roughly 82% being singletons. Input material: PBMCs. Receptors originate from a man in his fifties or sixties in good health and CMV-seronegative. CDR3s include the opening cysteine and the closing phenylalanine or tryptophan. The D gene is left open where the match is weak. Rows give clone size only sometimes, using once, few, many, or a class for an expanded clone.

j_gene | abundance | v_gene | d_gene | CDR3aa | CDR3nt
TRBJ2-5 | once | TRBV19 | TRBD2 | CASSSSGGAWETQYF | TGTGCCAGTAGTTCTAGCGGGGGGGCGTGGGAGACCCAGTACTTC
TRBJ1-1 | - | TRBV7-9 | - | CASSSGIMNTEAFF | TGTGCCAGCTCGTCAGGAATCATGAACACTGAAGCTTTCTTT
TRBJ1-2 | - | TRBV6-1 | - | CASFSTGKPYGYTF | TGTGCCAGCTTCTCTACAGGGAAACCCTATGGCTACACCTTC
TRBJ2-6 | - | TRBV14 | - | CASSQDMTWSGANVLTF | TGTGCCAGCAGCCAAGATATGACCTGGAGTGGGGCCAACGTCCTGACTTTC
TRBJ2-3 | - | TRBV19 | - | CASSISGPGTQYF | TGTGCCAGTAGTATCAGCGGGCCTGGGACGCAGTATTTT
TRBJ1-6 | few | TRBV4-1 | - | CASSQEGGLVDNSPLHF | TGCGCCAGCAGCCAAGAGGGGGGGCTAGTAGATAATTCACCCCTCCACTTT
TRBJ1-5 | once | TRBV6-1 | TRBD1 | CASSDWDRGNQPQHF | TGTGCCAGCAGTGATTGGGACAGGGGCAATCAGCCCCAGCATTTT
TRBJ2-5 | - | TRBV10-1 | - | CASSQDTELETQYF | TGCGCCAGCAGCCAGGACACCGAGTTAGAGACCCAGTACTTC
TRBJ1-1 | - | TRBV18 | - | CASSPLTGNTEAFF | TGTGCCAGCTCACCCTTGACGGGAAACACTGAAGCTTTCTTT
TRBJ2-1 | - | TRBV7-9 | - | CASSVVQGPQNEQFF | TGTGCCAGCAGCGTCGTTCAGGGTCCTCAAAATGAGCAGTTCTTC
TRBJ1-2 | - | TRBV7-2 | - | CASSLQAGNYGYTF | TGTGCCAGCAGCTTACAGGCAGGGAACTATGGCTACACCTTC
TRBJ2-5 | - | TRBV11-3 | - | CASSPGGAAGGETQYF | TGTGCCAGCAGCCCCGGGGGGGCGGCAGGGGGAGAGACCCAGTACTTC
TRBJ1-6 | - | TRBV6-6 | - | CASSLGSHNSPLHF | TGTGCCAGCAGTTTGGGGAGTCATAATTCACCCCTCCACTTT
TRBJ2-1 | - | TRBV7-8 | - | CASSVGKVEGSEQFF | TGTGCCAGCAGCGTCGGGAAGGTCGAAGGGAGTGAGCAGTTCTTC
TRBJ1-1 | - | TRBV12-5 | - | CASGPDKEAFF | TGTGCTAGTGGCCCCGATAAGGAGGCTTTCTTT
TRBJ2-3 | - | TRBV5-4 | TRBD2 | CASSLPGGGADTQYF | TGTGCCAGCAGCTTGCCGGGCGGGGGGGCAGATACGCAGTATTTT
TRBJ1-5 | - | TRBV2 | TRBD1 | CASSFDRGNQPQHF | TGTGCCAGCAGTTTTGACAGGGGGAATCAGCCCCAGCATTTT
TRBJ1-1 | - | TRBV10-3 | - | CAISTTGNTEAFF | TGTGCCATCAGTACCACAGGGAACACTGAAGCTTTCTTT
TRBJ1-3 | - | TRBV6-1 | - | CASSEHQVSGNTIYF | TGTGCCAGCAGTGAACACCAGGTTTCCGGAAACACCATATATTTT
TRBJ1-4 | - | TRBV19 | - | CASGQTATNEKLFF | TGTGCCAGCGGACAGACGGCTACTAATGAAAAACTGTTTTTT
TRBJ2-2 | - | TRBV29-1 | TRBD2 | CSVEDPSGGVGTGELFF | TGCAGCGTTGAAGACCCTAGCGGGGGGGTAGGGACCGGGGAGCTGTTTTTT
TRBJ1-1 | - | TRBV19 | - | CASRVNRARNTEAFF | TGTGCCAGTAGGGTAAACAGGGCAAGGAACACTGAAGCTTTCTTT
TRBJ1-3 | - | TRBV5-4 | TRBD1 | CASSRGTGVTGNTIYF | TGTGCCAGCAGCAGGGGGACAGGGGTAACAGGAAACACCATATATTTT
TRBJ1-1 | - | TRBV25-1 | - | CASSVAGPTEAFF | TGTGCCAGCAGTGTGGCGGGCCCCACTGAAGCTTTCTTT
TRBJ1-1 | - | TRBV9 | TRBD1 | CASSTGQGLNTEAFF | TGTGCCAGCAGCACGGGACAGGGGTTGAACACTGAAGCTTTCTTT
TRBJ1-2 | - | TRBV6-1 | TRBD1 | CASRRGLEGYTF | TGTGCCAGCAGGAGGGGGCTAGAGGGCTACACCTTC
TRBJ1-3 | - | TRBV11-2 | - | CASSPGQGNTIYF | TGTGCCAGCAGCCCCGGACAGGGAAACACCATATATTTT
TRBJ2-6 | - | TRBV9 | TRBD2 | CASGGLAGLGANVLTF | TGTGCCAGCGGGGGACTAGCGGGGTTAGGGGCCAACGTCCTGACTTTC
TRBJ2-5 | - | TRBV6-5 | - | CASSSWGGPQETQYF | TGTGCCAGCAGTTCTTGGGGGGGGCCGCAGGAGACCCAGTACTTC
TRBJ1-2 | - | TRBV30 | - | CAWSVHEGGYTF | TGTGCCTGGAGTGTACACGAGGGTGGCTACACCTTC
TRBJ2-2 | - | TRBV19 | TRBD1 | CASRDRGRPGELFF | TGTGCCAGTAGGGACAGGGGGCGACCCGGGGAGCTGTTTTTT